The 11 T cell receptor beta chains listed next were all sequenced from one sample in a study of cytomegalovirus exposure and HLA in healthy donors. Amplification used 60 Vbeta primers and 13 Jbeta primers. The repertoire was sequenced with immunoSEQ multiplex PCR; TCRdb's copy has only in-frame clones and lacks some. Its listing shows under 130,000 clones. The sequencing sample was made of PBMCs. These TCRs come from a middle-aged man in good health and CMV-seronegative.

CDR3 nucleotides: TGTGCCAGCAGAAGGTCCCGGGTGGAGCTGTTTTTT. Amino acids: CASRRSRVELFF. The V call is TRBV11-2, the J call TRBJ2-2; no clear D gene. The CDR3 spans 12 residues. Germline CDR1 SGHAT, CDR2 FQNNGV. V lost 6 bases and J 10 bases, leaving 12 bases between the germline ends.

The chain employs TRBV19 and TRBJ2-1, with 7 bases that match TRBD2. The CDR3 extends over 14 amino acids. Germline V CDR1 and CDR2: LNHDA, SQIVND (reference sequence). V was pared by 7 bases and J by 6 bases, with 9 bases of the junction left unmatched. Here the CDR3 DNA reads TGTGCCAGTAAAGAGCGGGGAGGGGCCAATGAGCAGTTCTTC. This translates into CASKERGGANEQFF.

This chain connects TRBV5-6 to TRBJ2-3, with TRBD2 as a possible D gene (7 bases). Germline lookup yields CDR1 SGHDT and CDR2 YYEEEE. With 0 bases removed from V and 4 bases from J, the gap between germline ends came to 18 bases. The CDR3 is made up of 17 amino acids. CDR3 in amino acids: CASSLGAGATPADTQYF. CDR3 nucleotide sequence: TGTGCCAGCAGCTTGGGGGCGGGGGCCACCCCGGCAGATACGCAGTATTTT.

The rearrangement joins TRBV9 to TRBJ2-3; 9 positions match TRBD2. From germline, CDR1 is SGDLS and CDR2 YYNGEE. V shed 3 bases, J shed 11 bases, and the junction held 7 bases outside the gene matches. This CDR3 comprises 13 residues. For the CDR3, the DNA is TGTGCCAGCAGCGCACTCTCAGCGGGGGGGCAGTATTTT. Its translation: CASSALSAGGQYF.

This chain connects TRBV19 to TRBJ1-4; 8 bases map to TRBD1. Trimming took 3 bases from V and 4 from J; bases not matched to a gene: 4. Germline CDR1 reads LNHDA; CDR2 reads SQIVND (reference sequence). The CDR3 has 15 residues. The CDR3 nucleotides are TGTGCCAGTAGTATCTTCAGGGGGCTTAATGAAAAACTGTTTTTT. Its protein is CASSIFRGLNEKLFF.

The chain links TRBV30 to TRBJ2-7, with D unclear. With 0 bases removed from V and 0 bases from J, the gap between germline ends came to 9 bases. The CDR3 is made up of 14 amino acids. Germline loops: CDR1 GTSNPN, CDR2 SVGIG (reference sequence). CDR3 nucleotide sequence: TGTGCCTGGAGTGTGGCCACGTACTCCTACGAGCAGTACTTC. Translated, it gives CAWSVATYSYEQYF.

The rearrangement links TRBV13 to TRBJ1-2; D not certain. This CDR3 is built from 13 residues. V lost 5 bases to trimming and J lost 2 bases, with 9 bases between them. Per germline, CDR1 PRHDT and CDR2 FYEKMQ (reference sequence). In DNA form, the CDR3 reads TGTGCCAGCAGCCATCCGGGAAACTATGGCTACACCTTC. Translating it yields CASSHPGNYGYTF. The variable domain in full, with the rest retrieved from reference TRBV13 and TRBJ1-2, is AAGVIQSPRHLIKEKRETATLKCYPIPRHDTVYWYQQGPGQDPQFLISFYEKMQSDKGSIPDRFSAQQFSDYHSELNMSSLELGDSALYFCASSHPGNYGYTFGSGTRLTVV.

The chain is built from TRBV19 and TRBJ1-2; TRBD1 is a possible D gene (6 bases). Trimming took off 5 bases at V and 11 bases at J, with 12 bases between the two ends. Germline assignment: CDR1 LNHDA and CDR2 SQIVND (reference sequence). The CDR3 covers 11 residues. CDR3 protein: CASSLRDTYTF. CDR3 nucleotide sequence: TGTGCCAGTAGTCTCCGGGACACATACACCTTC.

The CDR3 coding sequence is TGTGCCATCAGTGAAGGGACTGGTAGCGGAAACATTCAGTACTTC. This codes for CAISEGTGSGNIQYF. V usage is TRBV10-3 and J usage is TRBJ2-4; tentatively, D is TRBD2 (6 bases). Germline lookup yields CDR1 ENHRY and CDR2 SYGVKD. The CDR3 runs to 15 residues. Trimming took off 3 bases at V and 6 bases at J, with 15 bases between the two ends.

This rearrangement joins TRBV5-1 to TRBJ1-2; 7 nucleotides line up with TRBD1. J gave up 4 bases and V 4 bases, and 7 bases lay outside the gene matches. Germline lookup yields CDR1 SGHRS and CDR2 YFSETQ. This CDR3 has 14 amino acids. The DNA of the CDR3 is TGCGCCAGCAGCCCTAAGACAGGGCCCTATGGCTACACCTTC. Protein product: CASSPKTGPYGYTF. Full variable domain (outside the CDR3, taken from reference TRBV5-1 and TRBJ1-2): KAGVTQTPRYLIKTRGQQVTLSCSPISGHRSVSWYQQTPGQGLQFLFEYFSETQRNKGNFPGRFSGRQFSNSRSEMNVSTLELGDSALYLCASSPKTGPYGYTFGSGTRLTVV.

The genes are TRBV7-2 and TRBJ2-7; 7 nucleotides align to TRBD1. The germline CDR1 and CDR2 sequences are SGHTA and FQGNSA. This CDR3 is built from 14 residues. Trimming at V came to 3 bases and at J to 4 bases, leaving 6 bases not matched to a gene. The CDR3 coding sequence is TGTGCCAGCAGCTTTTCCGGGACAGCTTACGAGCAGTACTTC. Amino acid sequence: CASSFSGTAYEQYF.